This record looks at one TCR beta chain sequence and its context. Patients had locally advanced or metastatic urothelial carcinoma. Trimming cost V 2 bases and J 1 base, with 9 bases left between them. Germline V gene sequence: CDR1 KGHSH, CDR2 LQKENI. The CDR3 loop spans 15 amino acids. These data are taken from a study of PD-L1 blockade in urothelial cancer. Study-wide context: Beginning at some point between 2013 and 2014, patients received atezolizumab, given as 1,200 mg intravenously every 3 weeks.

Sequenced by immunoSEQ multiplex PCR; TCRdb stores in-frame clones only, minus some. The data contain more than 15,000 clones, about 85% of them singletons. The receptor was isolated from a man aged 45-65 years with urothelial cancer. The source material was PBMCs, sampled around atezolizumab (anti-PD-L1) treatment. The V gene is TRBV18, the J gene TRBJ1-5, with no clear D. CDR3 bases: TGTGCCAGCTCACCATCCGGGAGGAGCAATCAGCCCCAGCATTTT. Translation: CASSPSGRSNQPQHF.